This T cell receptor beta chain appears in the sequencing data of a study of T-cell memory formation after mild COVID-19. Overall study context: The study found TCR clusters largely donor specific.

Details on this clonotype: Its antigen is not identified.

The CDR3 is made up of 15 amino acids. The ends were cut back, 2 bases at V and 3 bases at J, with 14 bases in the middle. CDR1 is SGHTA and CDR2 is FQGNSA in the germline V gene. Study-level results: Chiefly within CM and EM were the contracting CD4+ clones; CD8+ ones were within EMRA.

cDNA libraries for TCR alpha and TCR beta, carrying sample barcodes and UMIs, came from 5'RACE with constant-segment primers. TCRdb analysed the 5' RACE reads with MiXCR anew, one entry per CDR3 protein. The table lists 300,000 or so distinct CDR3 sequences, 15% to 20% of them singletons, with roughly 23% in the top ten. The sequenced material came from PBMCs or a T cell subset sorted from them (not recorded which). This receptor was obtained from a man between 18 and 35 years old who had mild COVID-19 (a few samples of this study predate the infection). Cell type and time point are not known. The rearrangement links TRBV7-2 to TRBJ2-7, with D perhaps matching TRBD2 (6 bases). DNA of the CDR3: TGTGCCAGCAGCTTAAATTCCCGGGGGATCTACGAGCAGTACTTC. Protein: CASSLNSRGIYEQYF.